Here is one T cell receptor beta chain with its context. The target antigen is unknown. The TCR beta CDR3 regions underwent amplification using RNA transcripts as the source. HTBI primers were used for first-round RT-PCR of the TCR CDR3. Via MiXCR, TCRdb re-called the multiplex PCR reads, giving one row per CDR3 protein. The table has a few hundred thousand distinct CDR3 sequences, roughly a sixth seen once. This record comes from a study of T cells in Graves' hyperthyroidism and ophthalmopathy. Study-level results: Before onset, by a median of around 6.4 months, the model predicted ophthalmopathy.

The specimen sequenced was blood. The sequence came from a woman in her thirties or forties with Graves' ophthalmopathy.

In DNA form, the CDR3 reads TGTGCCAGCAGCTTGGAGGCCGAGGACGAGCAGTACTTC. Its protein is CASSLEAEDEQYF. The V call is TRBV7-9, the J call TRBJ2-7; maybe TRBD2 (5 bases). The germline V and J ends were trimmed by 3 bases and 5 bases, with 11 bases remaining between them. The CDR3 runs 13 residues. Germline CDR1 is SEHNR and CDR2 is FQNEAQ (reference sequence).